This T cell receptor (beta chain) was profiled in a study of blood T cell repertoires in COVID-19. The authors' processing: It was from reference gene primer amplification that nucleated cell counts were estimated. Data came from immunoSEQ multiplex PCR; TCRdb stores just in-frame clones and leaves some out. From that table come the V and J calls and clone size; the DNA was used to work out D and trimming. The repertoire holds 150,000 or so clones, with 80% as singletons. Residents of about two dozen US areas, aged about 18 to 95 years, made up the participants. This CDR3 has 12 residues. V lost 4 bases, J lost 15 bases, and 9 bases stayed unmatched.

Specimen: PBMCs or T cells enriched from blood (not recorded which). The chain couples TRBV12-3 or TRBV12-4 to TRBJ2-1; 7 bases fit TRBD1. The receptor was isolated from a man in his forties or fifties who had recovered from COVID-19. The CDR3 here is CASSSPGQYWFF. CDR3 DNA sequence: TGTGCCAGCAGTTCCCCGGGACAGTATTGGTTCTTC.